The rows below give T cell receptor beta chains drawn from one sample of a study of CD8+ T cells in alopecia areata. Assay used: immunoSEQ multiplex PCR; TCRdb lists only in-frame clones, some missing. Of approximately 89,000 clones in the sample, about 40% were seen once. The sequenced sample was CD4+ T cells sorted from blood. These receptors originate from a human donor with alopecia areata. CDR3s include the opening cysteine and the closing phenylalanine or tryptophan. The D gene is left open where the match is weak. Clone sizes are given selectively: once, few, many, or a class where the clone is expanded.

-	TRBD2	TRBV7-2	TRBJ2-3	CASSVRPSGGTDTQYF	TGTGCCAGCAGCGTACGCCCTAGCGGGGGCACAGATACGCAGTATTTT
few	-	TRBV4-1	TRBJ2-5	CASSQDWTRGFETQYF	TGCGCCAGCAGCCAAGATTGGACTAGGGGGTTCGAGACCCAGTACTTC
-	-	TRBV29-1	TRBJ1-1	CSVDRGGGPEAFF	TGCAGCGTTGATAGGGGAGGGGGTCCTGAAGCTTTCTTT
-	TRBD2	TRBV2	TRBJ2-7	CASSGTSGAGEYF	TGTGCCAGCAGTGGGACTAGCGGGGCCGGGGAGTACTTC
-	-	TRBV6-6	TRBJ2-3	CASSLRLSTDTQYF	TGTGCCAGCAGTCTCAGACTCAGCACAGATACGCAGTATTTT
-	TRBD2	TRBV29-1	TRBJ2-7	CSVDLTSNEQYF	TGCAGCGTTGATTTGACTAGCAACGAGCAGTACTTC
-	TRBD2	TRBV14	TRBJ2-6	CASSQLGGGASGANVLTF	TGTGCCAGCAGCCAACTCGGCGGGGGGGCCTCTGGGGCCAACGTCCTGACTTTC
-	TRBD2	TRBV7-3	TRBJ2-1	CASSAKPRLAGRNEQFF	TGTGCCAGCAGCGCGAAGCCCCGACTAGCGGGTCGGAATGAGCAGTTCTTC
few	-	TRBV29-1	TRBJ1-1	CSVLPAGAEAFF	TGCAGCGTCCTCCCGGCCGGGGCCGAAGCTTTCTTT
few	-	TRBV29-1	TRBJ2-1	CSVLGPSSYNEQFF	TGCAGCGTTCTGGGACCAAGCTCCTACAATGAGCAGTTCTTC
few	TRBD1	TRBV5-1	TRBJ2-3	CASRSGTGTAQYF	TGCGCCAGCAGGTCCGGAACGGGGACAGCGCAGTATTTT
few	-	TRBV29-1	TRBJ2-3	CSVVTGKEADTQYF	TGCAGCGTTGTGACGGGGAAGGAGGCAGATACGCAGTATTTT
few	-	TRBV5-1	TRBJ2-6	CASSRGQTSGANVLTF	TGCGCCAGCAGCCGTGGACAAACCTCTGGGGCCAACGTCCTGACTTTC
-	TRBD1	TRBV7-2	TRBJ2-1	CASSLFGTGYNEQFF	TGTGCCAGCAGCTTATTTGGGACAGGGTATAATGAGCAGTTCTTC
few	TRBD2	TRBV5-1	TRBJ2-5	CASKAGEQETQYF	TGCGCCAGCAAGGCGGGGGAGCAAGAGACCCAGTACTTC
-	-	TRBV30	TRBJ1-2	CAWSSGGGYTF	TGTGCCTGGAGTTCAGGCGGTGGCTACACCTTC
-	-	TRBV7-8	TRBJ2-5	CASSLPGAQYF	TGTGCCAGCAGCCTGCCCGGGGCCCAGTACTTC
-	-	TRBV29-1	TRBJ2-2	CSAARPTGELFF	TGCAGCGCCGCTCGACCGACCGGGGAGCTGTTTTTT
-	TRBD2	TRBV29-1	TRBJ2-5	CSVVMGGQETQYF	TGCAGCGTTGTAATGGGGGGGCAAGAGACCCAGTACTTC
-	-	TRBV7-2	TRBJ1-2	CASSDRYGYTF	TGTGCCAGCAGCGATCGGTATGGCTACACCTTC
-	TRBD1	TRBV27	TRBJ1-6	CASRTNQGGTNSPLHF	TGTGCCAGCAGAACGAATCAGGGGGGCACGAATTCACCCCTCCACTTT
-	TRBD1	TRBV25-1	TRBJ2-3	CASRDRVTDTQYF	TGTGCCAGCAGGGACAGGGTAACAGATACGCAGTATTTT
few	-	TRBV29-1	TRBJ1-6	CSYRQDNSPLHF	TGCAGCTATAGACAGGATAATTCACCCCTCCACTTT
-	-	TRBV15	TRBJ2-7	CATSRDPEGGRNEQYF	TGTGCCACCAGCAGAGATCCCGAGGGCGGCAGGAACGAGCAGTACTTC
-	TRBD2	TRBV5-1	TRBJ2-2	CASRPSGEVGELFF	TGCGCCAGCCGGCCCAGCGGGGAAGTGGGGGAGCTGTTTTTT
-	-	TRBV5-6	TRBJ2-7	CASSLGQYEQYF	TGTGCCAGCAGCCTTGGACAGTACGAGCAGTACTTC
-	-	TRBV28	TRBJ2-4	CASVGLAGSKNIQYF	TGTGCCAGCGTGGGGCTAGCTGGGTCCAAAAACATTCAGTACTTC
-	-	TRBV4-2	TRBJ2-1	CASGDSREQFF	TGTGCCAGCGGGGACTCCCGGGAGCAGTTCTTC
-	-	TRBV30	TRBJ1-1	CAWSSNLPKGNTEAFF	TGTGCCTGGAGCTCCAACCTTCCTAAAGGGAACACTGAAGCTTTCTTT
-	-	TRBV29-1	TRBJ2-5	CSDRTSVETQYF	TGCAGCGACCGGACATCTGTAGAGACCCAGTACTTC
-	-	TRBV28	TRBJ2-1	CASTGLVSNEQFF	TGTGCCAGTACGGGACTGGTCTCCAATGAGCAGTTCTTC
-	-	TRBV7-9	TRBJ2-5	CASSLDGVTQYF	TGTGCCAGCAGCTTAGACGGCGTTACCCAGTACTTC
-	-	TRBV29-1	TRBJ1-2	CSVERSGTVGGYTF	TGCAGCGTTGAAAGGTCTGGGACGGTTGGCGGCTACACCTTC
-	-	TRBV6-5	TRBJ1-2	CASSPEGQGTYGYTF	TGTGCCAGCAGTCCAGAGGGGCAGGGAACCTATGGCTACACCTTC
few	-	TRBV7-9	TRBJ2-7	CASSLGGHPTYEQYF	TGTGCCAGCAGCTTAGGCGGTCACCCCACCTACGAGCAGTACTTC
-	TRBD1	TRBV30	TRBJ1-5	CAWSGTGGNQPQHF	TGTGCCTGGAGCGGGACAGGCGGGAATCAGCCCCAGCATTTT
-	-	TRBV5-1	TRBJ2-5	CASSLDMGRKETQYF	TGCGCCAGCAGCTTGGATATGGGGCGCAAGGAGACCCAGTACTTC
-	TRBD1	TRBV5-1	TRBJ1-6	CASSPSIGQVGTPLHF	TGCGCCAGCAGTCCTAGTATCGGACAGGTCGGGACACCCCTCCACTTT
few	TRBD1	TRBV28	TRBJ2-7	CASSIVGQGLYEQYF	TGTGCCAGCTCGATTGTGGGACAGGGGCTCTACGAGCAGTACTTC
once	-	TRBV30	TRBJ2-5	CAWSFGRGETQYF	TGTGCCTGGAGTTTCGGCAGGGGAGAGACCCAGTACTTC
-	-	TRBV29-1	TRBJ1-1	CSADVGAFF	TGCAGCGCGGACGTGGGAGCTTTCTTT
once	-	TRBV29-1	TRBJ2-1	CSVGAVQAYEQFF	TGCAGCGTTGGGGCGGTCCAGGCCTATGAGCAGTTCTTC
few	TRBD2	TRBV28	TRBJ2-1	CASCPEAGRCEQFF	TGTGCCAGCTGCCCAGAAGCGGGAAGGTGTGAGCAGTTCTTC
few	TRBD1	TRBV29-1	TRBJ1-2	CSGGTGTNYGYTF	TGCAGCGGAGGGACAGGGACTAACTATGGCTACACCTTC
-	TRBD1	TRBV4-3	TRBJ2-1	CASSQETGTGWNEQFF	TGCGCCAGCAGCCAAGAGACCGGGACAGGGTGGAATGAGCAGTTCTTC
-	TRBD2	TRBV5-1	TRBJ2-1	CASSLLAGVGNEQFF	TGCGCCAGCAGCTTGCTAGCGGGAGTGGGCAATGAGCAGTTCTTC
-	TRBD2	TRBV11-2	TRBJ2-5	CASRTGRGGRLETQYF	TGTGCCAGCCGCACGGGCCGGGGGGGCCGCCTGGAGACCCAGTACTTC
-	-	TRBV29-1	TRBJ2-3	CSVEDTGQPTTDTQYF	TGCAGCGTTGAAGACACGGGGCAGCCAACCACAGATACGCAGTATTTT